What follows describes a single T cell receptor (beta chain). Its antigen is undetermined. This entry is derived from a study of vaccination effects on CD4 cells after COVID-19. The overall study: Each participant was given two doses of one vaccine (BNT162b2 or mRNA-1273). Study-wide results and limits: After vaccination, at late timepoints, clones induced by infection and by vaccine contracted markedly. Mainly new vaccine-induced clones made up the post-vaccine spike-reactive clones in convalescents.

V lost 2 bases, J lost 9 bases, and 8 bases lay in between. CDR1 is GTSNPN and CDR2 is SVGIG in the germline V gene (reference sequence). CDR3 size: 12 residues. Sequencing in the ViraFEST assay came after antigen-specific CD4+ T cells had been expanded with viral peptide pools, which were used to stimulate PBMC. Isolating CD4+ T cells followed less than 12 days of culture. Convalescent patients had PCR-confirmed SARS-CoV-2 infection between March and December 2020. Some 2 million PBMC per well received 7.5 to 10 IU/ml IL-2 and roughly 10 ug/ml peptides in culture. The method was immunoSEQ multiplex PCR; TCRdb's version includes in-frame clones alone and lacks a portion of them. Of 42,000 or so clones listed, around 70% are singletons.

Specimen: CD4+ T cells from PBMCs cultured with a peptide pool, collected before COVID-19 vaccination. The chain combines TRBV30 with TRBJ1-6; no clear D. This TCR came from a human donor who had a prior SARS-CoV-2 infection. The CDR3 DNA follows: TGTGCCTGGAGTTCCCTAGGTTCACCCCTCCACTTT. As protein: CAWSSLGSPLHF.